Listed below are T cell receptor beta chains from one sample, sequenced in a study of blood T cell repertoires in COVID-19. Repertoires were generated with immunoSEQ multiplex PCR, while TCRdb's copy carries only in-frame clones and drops some. The table includes about 180,000 clones, roughly 83% detected once. Sequenced sample: PBMCs or T cells enriched from blood (not recorded which). These receptors were obtained from a woman in her thirties who had recovered from COVID-19. Both conserved end residues are part of each CDR3. Fields, in order: J gene, clone size, D gene, V gene, CDR3 DNA, CDR3 protein. A D gene is named only where the DNA matches it firmly. The size field is filled for only some rows; it gives once, few, many or a size class.

>TRBJ1-1|NA|NA|TRBV28
TGTGCCAGCAGTCAACTTGTTGCTTTCTTT
CASSQLVAFF
>TRBJ2-7|NA|TRBD1|TRBV27
TGTGCCAGCAGTACAGGGGCAAAAGAGCAGTACTTC
CASSTGAKEQYF
>TRBJ2-2|NA|TRBD2|TRBV6-1
TGTGCCAGCAGTGGAAGGACTAGCGGGAGTTCGAGCACCGGGGAGCTGTTTTTT
CASSGRTSGSSSTGELFF
>TRBJ2-7|few|NA|TRBV11-2
TGTGCCAGCAGCTTAGCGGGCAGGGAGGCATACGAGCAGTACTTC
CASSLAGREAYEQYF
>TRBJ2-2|NA|NA|TRBV21-1
TGTGCCAGCAGCAAAAAGGGGGGACAGGGGGCGCATGGCGGGGAGCTGTTTTTT
CASSKKGGQGAHGGELFF
>TRBJ2-7|large|NA|TRBV6-5
TGTGCCACCGGTAGGGCAGGAGGGAACTACGAGCAGTACTTC
CATGRAGGNYEQYF
>TRBJ2-3|NA|TRBD1|TRBV6-4
TGTGCCAGCAGTGACTCGGGAATTCAGGGGGCAGATACGCAGTATTTT
CASSDSGIQGADTQYF
>TRBJ1-2|NA|NA|TRBV19
TGTGCCAGTAGTGTCCCCACGGGATACACCTTC
CASSVPTGYTF
>TRBJ1-5|once|TRBD1|TRBV28
TGTGCCAGCACCCGACAGGGGGTCTTTCAGCCCCAGCATTTT
CASTRQGVFQPQHF
>TRBJ2-1|once|TRBD2|TRBV13
TGTGCCAGCAGCTTTGGGGCAGCGGGAGGGTTGGATGAGCAGTTCTTC
CASSFGAAGGLDEQFF
>TRBJ1-2|NA|TRBD1|TRBV15
TGTGCCACCAGCAGGGGGGGACAGATCGACTATGGCTACACCTTC
CATSRGGQIDYGYTF
>TRBJ1-1|NA|NA|TRBV28
TGTGCCAGCAGTTTATCGGGGGGATACACTGAAGCTTTCTTT
CASSLSGGYTEAFF
>TRBJ1-1|NA|NA|TRBV5-1
TGCGCCAGCAGCTTGGGATCCAGGGCAACTGAAGCTTTCTTT
CASSLGSRATEAFF